This TCR beta chain was obtained from a study of CD8+ T cells in alopecia areata. Turning to the study itself: The percentage of affected scalp area served as the score of severity for treated patients.

In the case of this clone: The antigen is unknown.

General study findings and limits: Among the top 100, expanded CD8+ clones, as well as scalp clonality, were significantly decreased by tofacitinib. Scalp sequencing also captures normal skin's resident alphabeta T cells. A large proportion of expanded lesional clones were detected persisting in scalp and blood during tofacitinib.

The authors extracted RNA and reverse transcribed it into cDNA as the sequencing template. The method was immunoSEQ multiplex PCR; TCRdb's version includes in-frame clones alone and lacks a portion of them. The sample yields around 210,000 clones, around three fifths seen once. The CDR3 contains 17 residues. Germline assignment: CDR1 GTSNPN and CDR2 SVGIG (reference sequence). After removal of 3 bases from V and 0 bases from J, the junction contained 11 bases not matched to a gene. The treatment denotes: oral pan-JAK inhibitor, 5-10 mg twice daily. The gene calls are TRBV30 and TRBJ2-5; 9 bases agree with TRBD2. The material sequenced was CD4+ T cells sorted from blood, taken at week 4, from a patient treated with tofacitinib. The origin of this receptor is a human donor with alopecia areata. The chain's CDR3 is CAWSGPWASGDQETQYF. CDR3 sequence (DNA): TGTGCCTGGAGCGGGCCCTGGGCTAGCGGGGACCAAGAGACCCAGTACTTC.